This T cell receptor (beta chain) was identified in a study of blood T cell repertoires in COVID-19. Study in general: Nucleic acid was either cDNA or gDNA, and it came from T cells, B-cell-depleted T cells, or PBMCs.

As handled by the study authors: For nucleated cells, counts were estimated from reference gene primer amplification. Sequencing used immunoSEQ multiplex PCR; TCRdb keeps in-frame clones, though not all of them. V and J calls and clone size are given by that table; D and trimming were obtained from the DNA. The table lists fewer than 200,000 clones, 84% of them singletons, with 3% to 3.5% in the top ten. Enrolled through a virtual design, the participants were between 18 and 89 years of age and came from 24 US areas. Assignment of participants to cohorts was predicated upon participant-reported clinical history. Sequencing input: PBMCs or T cells enriched from blood (not recorded which). This receptor was obtained from a woman in her twenties or thirties who had been exposed to COVID-19.

The DNA for the CDR3 is TGTGCCAGCAGTACCGCGACAGACCTATATGGCTACACCTTC. Translating gives CASSTATDLYGYTF. The rearrangement joins TRBV6-5 to TRBJ1-2; a weak D match, TRBD1 (5 bases). The CDR3 covers 14 residues. Germline lookup yields CDR1 MNHEY and CDR2 SVGAGI. Trimming pared 5 bases from V and 5 bases from J, leaving 15 bases between.